Listed below are T cell receptor beta chains from one sample, sequenced in a study of T cell responses to AZD1222 COVID-19 vaccine. Sequenced by immunoSEQ multiplex PCR; TCRdb stores in-frame clones only, minus some. The sample carries about 100,000 clones, 90% recorded once. The sequencing used peripheral blood, collected on day 0 of AZD1222 vaccination. Receptors originate from an adult in good health. Each CDR3 is given with its conserved first and last residue. The order of the fields is CDR3 protein, J gene, V gene.

CDR3 protein: CASSQAGGEQYF
J gene: TRBJ2-3
V gene: TRBV4-1

CDR3 protein: CASSPPGVGTEAFF
J gene: TRBJ1-1
V gene: TRBV28

CDR3 protein: CASSPTWGKNYGYTF
J gene: TRBJ1-2
V gene: TRBV7-9

CDR3 protein: CASSSAGQGDYEQYF
J gene: TRBJ2-7
V gene: TRBV11-2

CDR3 protein: CASRTGNQNTEAFF
J gene: TRBJ1-1
V gene: TRBV5-1

CDR3 protein: CATSRVAGWSGNTIYF
J gene: TRBJ1-3
V gene: TRBV15

CDR3 protein: CASSQGENQPQHF
J gene: TRBJ1-5
V gene: TRBV5-1

CDR3 protein: CASSLGTVSNQPQHF
J gene: TRBJ1-5
V gene: TRBV5-6

CDR3 protein: CASSLSTGGFGELFF
J gene: TRBJ2-2
V gene: TRBV28

CDR3 protein: CASSLATGTDSNQPQHF
J gene: TRBJ1-5
V gene: TRBV7-9

CDR3 protein: CASSLESGGAWTGELFF
J gene: TRBJ2-2
V gene: TRBV7-6

CDR3 protein: CASSQVSRDYNSPLHF
J gene: TRBJ1-6
V gene: TRBV4-1

CDR3 protein: CASSEREGQPQHF
J gene: TRBJ1-5
V gene: TRBV2

CDR3 protein: CASSRLDLRVNTEAFF
J gene: TRBJ1-1
V gene: TRBV25-1

CDR3 protein: CAWSVQAGREKLFF
J gene: TRBJ1-4
V gene: TRBV30

CDR3 protein: CASSLAKGRFYTGELFF
J gene: TRBJ2-2
V gene: TRBV7-8

CDR3 protein: CASSLAGITGIGGYTF
J gene: TRBJ1-2
V gene: TRBV5-6

CDR3 protein: CASSAPTGGGYEQYF
J gene: TRBJ2-7
V gene: TRBV19

CDR3 protein: CASSQDRANEKLFF
J gene: TRBJ1-4
V gene: TRBV3-1/TRBV3-2

CDR3 protein: CASSPGQPYGYTF
J gene: TRBJ1-2
V gene: TRBV28

CDR3 protein: CASGRGAEKLFF
J gene: TRBJ1-4
V gene: TRBV7-9

CDR3 protein: CATWGDVGELFF
J gene: TRBJ2-2
V gene: TRBV6-5

CDR3 protein: CASSIRQGRVGNQPQHF
J gene: TRBJ1-5
V gene: TRBV19

CDR3 protein: CASRQTGEPGQPQHF
J gene: TRBJ1-5
V gene: TRBV6-5

CDR3 protein: CASKGRGGLEKLFF
J gene: TRBJ1-4
V gene: TRBV19

CDR3 protein: CASSLGAQGGYTF
J gene: TRBJ1-2
V gene: TRBV7-2

CDR3 protein: CSVVPGDRLGYGYTF
J gene: TRBJ1-2
V gene: TRBV29-1

CDR3 protein: CASSEVGNTEAFF
J gene: TRBJ1-1
V gene: TRBV5-1

CDR3 protein: CASSVGGDASEQFF
J gene: TRBJ2-1
V gene: TRBV9

CDR3 protein: CATSRRGSGAYTEAFF
J gene: TRBJ1-1
V gene: TRBV15

CDR3 protein: CASSPTSETYEQYF
J gene: TRBJ2-7
V gene: TRBV7-8